This T cell receptor (beta chain) was captured by sequencing in a study of CD8 T cells in Susac syndrome. Random-hexamer reverse transcription was applied to roughly 0.45 to 1 ug RNA. TCRdb ran MiXCR on the immunoSEQ multiplex PCR reads and lists one entry per CDR3 protein. The data show 150,000 to 200,000 distinct CDR3 sequences, about 93% seen once. Germline loops: CDR1 LGHDT, CDR2 YNNKEL (reference sequence). The CDR3 runs to 14 residues. The J segment lost 6 bases and the V segment lost 3 bases, leaving 6 bases of the junction unmatched. The TCR originated in a human donor in good health. Specimen: CD4+ T cells from PBMCs. The chain links TRBV3-1 to TRBJ1-2; TRBD1 matches at 8 bases. CDR3 amino acids: CASSHPDRDHGYTF. The DNA of the CDR3 is TGTGCCAGCAGCCACCCGGACAGGGACCATGGCTACACCTTC.